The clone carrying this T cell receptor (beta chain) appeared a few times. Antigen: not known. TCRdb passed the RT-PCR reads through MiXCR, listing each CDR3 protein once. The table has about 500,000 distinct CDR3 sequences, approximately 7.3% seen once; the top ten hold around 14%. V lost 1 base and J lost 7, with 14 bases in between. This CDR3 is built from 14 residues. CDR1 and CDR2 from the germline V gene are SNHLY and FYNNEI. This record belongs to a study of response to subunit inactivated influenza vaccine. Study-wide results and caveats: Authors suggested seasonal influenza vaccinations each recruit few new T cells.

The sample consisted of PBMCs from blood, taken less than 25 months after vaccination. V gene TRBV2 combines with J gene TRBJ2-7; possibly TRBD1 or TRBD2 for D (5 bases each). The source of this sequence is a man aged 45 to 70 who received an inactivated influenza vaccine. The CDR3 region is CASSEGRGVREQYF. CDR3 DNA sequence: TGTGCCAGCAGTGAAGGTAGAGGGGTTAGGGAGCAGTACTTC.